One sample yielded the 26 T cell receptor beta chains listed below, sequenced in a study of T cell changes during pregnancy in multiple sclerosis. Data came from immunoSEQ multiplex PCR; TCRdb stores just in-frame clones and leaves some out. The data show some 44,000 clones, about nine tenths seen once. Source: CD4+ T cells from peripheral blood mononuclear cells, taken in the third trimester of pregnancy. The receptors originated from a female donor with multiple sclerosis, enrolled in a pregnancy study.

This CDR3 reads CASSVLAREIRDTQYF. The CDR3 DNA follows: TGTGCCAGCAGCGTGCTCGCGCGGGAGATTAGAGATACGCAGTATTTT. The chain couples TRBV9 to TRBJ2-3, with 7 positions matching TRBD2. Germline V gene sequence: CDR1 SGDLS, CDR2 YYNGEE. Trimming removed 2 bases from V and 5 bases from J; junction bases left unmatched: 11. CDR3 length equals 16 residues.

The chain links TRBV7-2 to TRBJ2-5; the D gene is possibly TRBD2 (6 bases). Germline-derived CDR1 and CDR2 are SGHTA and FQGNSA. Trimming cost V 6 bases and J 3 bases, with 11 bases left between them. The CDR3 contains 13 residues. The CDR3 loop is CASRPRGEETQYF. The CDR3 DNA sequence: TGTGCCAGCAGACCACGCGGGGAAGAGACCCAGTACTTC.

The chain has TRBV15 and TRBJ1-3, with D unclear. V gave up 5 bases and J gave up 2 bases, with 16 bases separating them. Germline CDR1 is LNHNV and CDR2 is YYDKDF (reference sequence). The CDR3 sequence is 16 residues long. CDR3 loop: CATSVRREETGNTIYF. CDR3 DNA: TGTGCCACCAGCGTTAGACGGGAGGAAACTGGAAACACCATATATTTT.

This chain connects TRBV4-2 to TRBJ2-5; 8 positions agree with TRBD2. With V trimmed by 6 bases and J by 4 bases, 10 bases remained unmatched. The CDR3 totals 15 residues. Germline CDR1 and CDR2: LGHNA and YNFKEQ. CDR3 residues: CASRSGSSMIETQYF. Written as DNA, the CDR3 is TGTGCCAGCAGAAGCGGGAGTTCGATGATAGAGACCCAGTACTTC.

The CDR3 loop is CASSIMGGGYNEQFF. CDR3 DNA: TGTGCCAGTAGTATCATGGGAGGGGGCTACAATGAGCAGTTCTTC. The rearrangement uses TRBV19 and TRBJ2-1, with a weak D call TRBD2 (7 bases). The V end lost 3 bases, the J end lost 3 bases, and 12 bases lay between the germline ends. The CDR3 is made up of 15 amino acids. Looked up from germline, CDR1 is LNHDA and CDR2 is SQIVND (reference sequence).

The J gene is TRBJ2-3, the V gene TRBV13; 9 bases align to TRBD1. CDR1 is PRHDT and CDR2 is FYEKMQ in the germline V gene (reference sequence). There are 15 residues in the CDR3. Trimming cost V 5 bases and J 3 bases; bases outside gene matches: 6. The DNA for the CDR3 is TGTGCCAGCAGCCTACGGACAGGGGTTACAGATACGCAGTATTTT. Protein sequence: CASSLRTGVTDTQYF.

CDR3 in DNA: TGCGCCAGCAGCTTGGGGCTAGCAGGAGATACGCAGTATTTT. Its translation is CASSLGLAGDTQYF. The rearrangement links TRBV5-1 to TRBJ2-3, with D possibly TRBD2 on 5 matching bases. The CDR3 consists of 14 residues. Trimming took 0 bases from V and 5 from J, leaving 10 bases between them. The germline gives CDR1 SGHRS, CDR2 YFSETQ.

This clone has just a few counts. The rearrangement uses TRBV27 and TRBJ2-1; perhaps TRBD2 as D (5 bases). Germline V gives CDR1 MNHEY, CDR2 SMNVEV (reference sequence). The V gene lost 2 bases and the J gene lost 1 base, with 15 bases spanning the gap. The CDR3 is 17 amino acids. Written as DNA, the CDR3 is TGTGCCAGCAGTTTACTCGGTGATAGGAGGTCCTACAATGAGCAGTTCTTC. This codes for CASSLLGDRRSYNEQFF.

This clone was seen a single time. CDR3 in DNA: TGTGCCAGCAGCACACAAAAGGCCATAGCGGGAGTAAAGGCCAATGAGCAGTTCTTC. As protein: CASSTQKAIAGVKANEQFF. The chain employs TRBV21-1 and TRBJ2-1; the table's D call, TRBD2, has no DNA check behind it. TRBV21-1 is annotated as a pseudogene. The CDR3 length is 19 residues.

This clone was seen a few times. The chain combines TRBV2 with TRBJ1-1, with D maybe TRBD1 (6 bases). The CDR3 runs to 14 residues. Trimming took off 6 bases at V and 4 bases at J, with 15 bases between the two ends. The germline V gene encodes CDR1 SNHLY and CDR2 FYNNEI. CDR3 in amino acids: CASSREEGVTEAFF. CDR3 nucleotide sequence: TGTGCCAGCAGCCGTGAAGAGGGGGTCACTGAAGCTTTCTTT.

The CDR3 DNA is TGTGCCATCAGGGACACATACAGGGGAGATGGCTACACCTTC. Protein product: CAIRDTYRGDGYTF. The chain recombines TRBV10-3 with TRBJ1-2, with TRBD1 matching over 7 bases. V lost 6 bases, J lost 6 bases, and 10 bases stayed unmatched. CDR3 size: 14 residues. The germline V gene has CDR1 ENHRY and CDR2 SYGVKD.

The V call is TRBV6-5, the J call TRBJ2-2, with no clear D. V lost 6 bases and J 1 base, leaving 9 bases between the germline ends. Germline V gene sequence: CDR1 MNHEY, CDR2 SVGAGI. The CDR3 has 14 residues. The CDR3 loop reads CASRPQWNTGELFF. The CDR3 coding sequence is TGTGCCAGCAGACCCCAGTGGAACACCGGGGAGCTGTTTTTT.

This chain links TRBV7-2 with TRBJ2-2; perhaps TRBD2 as D (5 bases). The CDR3 consists of 17 residues. CDR1 and CDR2 (germline): SGHTA, FQGNSA. V dropped 5 bases and J dropped 6 bases, with 22 bases sitting between them. CDR3 loop: CASSPTSTGRGSGELFF. The CDR3 DNA reads as TGTGCCAGCAGCCCTACCTCGACGGGTCGGGGATCCGGGGAGCTGTTTTTT.

The chain recombines TRBV4-3 with TRBJ2-5, with 16 positions matching TRBD2. The trim removed 3 bases at V and 2 bases at J, leaving 9 bases unmatched. This CDR3 spans 19 amino acids. Germline V lookup: CDR1 LGHNA, CDR2 YSLEER. CDR3 bases: TGCGCCAGCAGCCATCAACCGGGACTAGCGGGAGGGGTACAAGAGACCCAGTACTTC. Protein sequence: CASSHQPGLAGGVQETQYF.

This clone came up once. The V gene is TRBV20-1, the J gene TRBJ1-1, with unresolved D. This CDR3 contains 11 residues. Trimming removed 3 bases from V and 4 bases from J, with 6 bases in between. In germline, CDR1 is DFQATT, CDR2 SNEGSKA (reference sequence). CDR3 protein: CSASPVTEAFF. CDR3 nucleotides: TGCAGTGCTAGTCCTGTCACTGAAGCTTTCTTT.

The chain recombines TRBV2 with TRBJ1-5; D gene ambiguous. Germline CDR1 SNHLY, CDR2 FYNNEI. Trimming removed 6 bases at V and 0 bases at J, with 6 bases between. The CDR3 loop spans 13 amino acids. DNA of the CDR3: TGTGCCAGCAGGTCAGTTAGCAATCAGCCCCAGCATTTT. Its translation: CASRSVSNQPQHF.

The chain is built from TRBV5-1 and TRBJ1-3, with TRBD1 as a possible D gene (5 bases). V lost 0 bases and J 4 bases, leaving 17 bases between the germline ends. CDR1 is SGHRS and CDR2 is YFSETQ in the germline V gene. The CDR3 contains 17 residues. CDR3 nucleotide sequence: TGCGCCAGCAGCTTGGTCTCCTCCAGGGTCGAGGGAAACACCATATATTTT. This translates into CASSLVSSRVEGNTIYF.

This chain links TRBV5-4 with TRBJ2-3; 9 bases agree with TRBD2. V shed 7 bases, J shed 3 bases, and the junction held 3 bases outside the gene matches. The CDR3 contains 13 residues. From germline, CDR1 is SGHNT and CDR2 YYREEE (reference sequence). As DNA, the CDR3 is TGTGCCAGCGCGCTAGCGGGAACAGATACGCAGTATTTT. Translated: CASALAGTDTQYF.

This chain uses TRBV18 with TRBJ1-4; D ambiguous. Looked up from germline, CDR1 is KGHSH and CDR2 is LQKENI. The CDR3 runs 13 residues. V lost 6 bases and J 3 bases, leaving 8 bases between the germline ends. The CDR3 spells CASSAGANEKLFF. As DNA, the CDR3 is TGTGCCAGCTCGGCCGGGGCTAATGAAAAACTGTTTTTT.

This clone was counted only a few times. The rearrangement joins TRBV6-5 to TRBJ1-2; 7 bases line up with TRBD1. V gave up 5 bases and J gave up 9 bases; unmatched junction bases: 12. CDR1 is MNHEY and CDR2 is SVGAGI in the germline V gene. This CDR3 contains 14 residues. The CDR3 DNA reads TGTGCCAGCAGTCCCCAGGGACAGTGGGCAAGCTACACCTTC. It is translated as CASSPQGQWASYTF.

This chain joins TRBV7-9 and TRBJ2-4; D gene unclear. The length of the CDR3 is 13 residues. Germline loops: CDR1 SEHNR, CDR2 FQNEAQ (reference sequence). CDR3 nucleotides: TGTGCGACTGAACGGGTAGCCAAAAACATTCAGTACTTC. Its translation: CATERVAKNIQYF.

This clone was recorded only once. The chain carries TRBV28 and TRBJ1-2, with D maybe TRBD1 (5 bases). Per the germline V gene, CDR1 is MDHEN and CDR2 is SYDVKM. The germline V and J ends were trimmed by 4 bases and 5 bases, with 8 bases remaining between them. The CDR3 sequence is 12 residues long. In DNA form, the CDR3 reads TGTGCCAGCAGTTGGAGGGGTTATGGCTACACCTTC. Protein: CASSWRGYGYTF.

This clone was observed a handful of times. V gene TRBV7-9 combines with J gene TRBJ2-2; D may be TRBD1 (6 bases). V lost 2 bases and J 6 bases, leaving 10 bases between the germline ends. The germline V gene has CDR1 SEHNR and CDR2 FQNEAQ (reference sequence). This CDR3 comprises 14 residues. The DNA for the CDR3 is TGTGCCAGCAGCTTAACAGGGTCGGCCGGGGAGCTGTTTTTT. The encoded protein is CASSLTGSAGELFF.

The chain is built from TRBV18 and TRBJ2-5; D call uncertain. V was shortened by 2 bases and J by 1 base, with 8 bases between the two germline ends. This CDR3 comprises 14 residues. CDR1 is KGHSH, CDR2 LQKENI, per germline. The CDR3 nucleotides are TGTGCCAGCTCACCAAGGAGAAGCCAAGAGACCCAGTACTTC. This translates into CASSPRRSQETQYF.

This chain uses TRBV15 with TRBJ2-3, with D hard to call. V dropped 5 bases and J dropped 3 bases, with 15 bases sitting between them. This CDR3 region has 15 residues. From germline, CDR1 is LNHNV and CDR2 YYDKDF (reference sequence). DNA for the CDR3: TGTGCCACCAGCCCTATCCCACGTAAGACAGATACGCAGTATTTT. Translated: CATSPIPRKTDTQYF.

The J gene is TRBJ2-2, the V gene TRBV7-2, with TRBD1 identical over 9 bases. V was clipped by 5 bases and J by 2 bases; unmatched bases: 3. CDR3 length: 15 residues. The germline V gene encodes CDR1 SGHTA and CDR2 FQGNSA. CDR3: CASSHRGHNTGELFF. CDR3 nucleotide sequence: TGTGCCAGCAGCCACAGGGGGCATAACACCGGGGAGCTGTTTTTT.